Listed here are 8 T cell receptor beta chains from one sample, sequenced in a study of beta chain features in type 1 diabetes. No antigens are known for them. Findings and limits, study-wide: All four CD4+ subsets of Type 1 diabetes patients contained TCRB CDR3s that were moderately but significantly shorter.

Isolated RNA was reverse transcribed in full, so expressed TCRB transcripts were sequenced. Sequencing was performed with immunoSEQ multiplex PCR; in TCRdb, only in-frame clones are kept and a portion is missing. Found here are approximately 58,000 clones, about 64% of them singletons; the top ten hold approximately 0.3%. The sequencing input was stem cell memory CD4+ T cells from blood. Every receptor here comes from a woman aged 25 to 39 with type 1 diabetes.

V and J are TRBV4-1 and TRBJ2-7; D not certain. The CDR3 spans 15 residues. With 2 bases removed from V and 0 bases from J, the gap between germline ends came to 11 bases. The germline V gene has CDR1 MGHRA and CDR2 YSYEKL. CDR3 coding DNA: TGCGCCAGCAGCCAACAAACCGGGTTCTCCTACGAGCAGTACTTC. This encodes CASSQQTGFSYEQYF.

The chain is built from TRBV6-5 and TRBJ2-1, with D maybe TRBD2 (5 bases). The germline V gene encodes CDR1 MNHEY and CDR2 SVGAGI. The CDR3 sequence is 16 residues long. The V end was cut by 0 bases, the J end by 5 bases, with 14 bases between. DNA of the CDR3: TGTGCCAGCAGTTACTCGTTCGGGGTTTTTAACAATGAGCAGTTCTTC. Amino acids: CASSYSFGVFNNEQFF.

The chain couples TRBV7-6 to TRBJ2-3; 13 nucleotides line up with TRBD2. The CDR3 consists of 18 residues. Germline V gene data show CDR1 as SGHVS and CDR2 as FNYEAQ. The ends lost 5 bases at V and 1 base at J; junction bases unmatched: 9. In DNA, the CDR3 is TGTGCCAGCAGCCCGGGGACTAGCGGGAACATCGGCACAGATACGCAGTATTTT. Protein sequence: CASSPGTSGNIGTDTQYF.

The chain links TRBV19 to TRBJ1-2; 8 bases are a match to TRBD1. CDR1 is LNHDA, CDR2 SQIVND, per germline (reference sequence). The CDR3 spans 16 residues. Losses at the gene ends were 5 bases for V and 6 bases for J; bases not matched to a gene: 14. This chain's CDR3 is CASSPLDRGIVHGYTF. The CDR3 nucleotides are TGTGCCAGTAGTCCCCTCGACAGGGGTATTGTACATGGCTACACCTTC. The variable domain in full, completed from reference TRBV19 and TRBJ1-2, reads DGGITQSPKYLFRKEGQNVTLSCEQNLNHDAMYWYRQDPGQGLRLIYYSQIVNDFQKGDIAEGYSVSREKKESFPLTVTSAQKNPTAFYLCASSPLDRGIVHGYTFGSGTRLTVV.

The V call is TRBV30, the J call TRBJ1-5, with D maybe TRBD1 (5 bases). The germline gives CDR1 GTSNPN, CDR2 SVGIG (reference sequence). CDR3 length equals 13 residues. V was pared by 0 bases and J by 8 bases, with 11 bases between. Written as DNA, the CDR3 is TGTGCCTGGAGTGTGGGGGGGTTGAAGCCCCAGCATTTT. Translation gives CAWSVGGLKPQHF.

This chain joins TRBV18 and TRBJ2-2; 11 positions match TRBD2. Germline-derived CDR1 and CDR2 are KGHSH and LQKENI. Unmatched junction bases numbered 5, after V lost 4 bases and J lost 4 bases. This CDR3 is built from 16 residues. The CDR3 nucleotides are TGTGCCAGCTCACACTCCGGGACTAGCGGCACCGGGGAGCTGTTTTTT. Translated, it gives CASSHSGTSGTGELFF.

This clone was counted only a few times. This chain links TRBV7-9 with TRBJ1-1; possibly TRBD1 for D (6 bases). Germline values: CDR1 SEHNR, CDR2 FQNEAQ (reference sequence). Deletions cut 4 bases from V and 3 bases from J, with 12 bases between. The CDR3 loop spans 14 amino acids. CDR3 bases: TGTGCCAGCAGCTGGGTAGGGGGGGACACTGAAGCTTTCTTT. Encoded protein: CASSWVGGDTEAFF.

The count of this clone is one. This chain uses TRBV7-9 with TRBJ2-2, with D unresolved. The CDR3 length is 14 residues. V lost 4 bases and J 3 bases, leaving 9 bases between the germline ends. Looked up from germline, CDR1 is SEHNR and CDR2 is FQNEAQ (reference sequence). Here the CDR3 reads CASSWPFDTGELFF. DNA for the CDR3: TGTGCCAGCAGCTGGCCCTTTGACACCGGGGAGCTGTTTTTT.